This passage covers 11 T cell receptor beta chains from one sample sequenced in a study of cytomegalovirus exposure and HLA in healthy donors. Amplification used 60 Vbeta primers and 13 Jbeta primers. Only in-frame clones appear in the TCRdb table, and some are missing; sequencing was by immunoSEQ multiplex PCR. Here the sample spans roughly 72,000 clones, 74% being singletons. Sample: PBMCs. Receptors were obtained from a human donor in good health.

The chain is built from TRBV28 and TRBJ1-5; maybe TRBD1 (6 bases). Germline V gene lookup returns CDR1 MDHEN and CDR2 SYDVKM. The CDR3 extends over 15 amino acids. Trimming removed 6 bases from V and 1 base from J, with 13 bases in between. This CDR3 is CASRTGQTSNQPQHF. For the CDR3, the DNA is TGTGCCAGCAGAACAGGACAGACGAGCAATCAGCCCCAGCATTTT.

A single count supports this clone. The chain is built from TRBV19 and TRBJ1-5, with 8 nucleotides matching TRBD1. The V gene's germline CDR1 is LNHDA and CDR2 SQIVND (reference sequence). The CDR3 contains 15 residues. Losses at the gene ends were 6 bases for V and 1 base for J; bases not matched to a gene: 5. CDR3 residues: CASSDRGRSNQPQHF. CDR3 nucleotides: TGTGCCAGTAGCGACAGGGGTCGCAGCAATCAGCCCCAGCATTTT.

The gene calls are TRBV29-1 and TRBJ2-7, with D perhaps TRBD1 (6 bases). V lost 3 bases, J lost 3 bases, and 15 bases lay in between. Germline loops: CDR1 SQVTM, CDR2 ANQGSEA. The CDR3 length is 14 residues. CDR3 in DNA: TGCAGCGTTGACTCAGGCCTACAGGGCTACGAGCAGTACTTC. Translated, it gives CSVDSGLQGYEQYF.

This chain links TRBV28 with TRBJ2-1, with 9 bases that match TRBD2. V trimming: 6 bases; J trimming: 6 bases; junction bases outside the gene matches: 9. CDR1 and CDR2 from the germline V gene are MDHEN and SYDVKM. There are 15 residues in the CDR3. The CDR3 spells CASSPIAGASNEQFF. DNA for the CDR3: TGTGCCAGCAGCCCCATAGCGGGAGCGAGCAATGAGCAGTTCTTC.

This rearrangement joins TRBV5-1 to TRBJ2-1; TRBD2 matches 7 bases. From germline, CDR1 is SGHRS and CDR2 YFSETQ. Trimming removed 4 bases from V and 10 bases from J; junction bases left unmatched: 14. CDR3 size: 15 residues. The CDR3 region has the DNA TGCGCCAGCAGCCTCGGGACTATGGACTCAGGAGAGCAGTTCTTC. Residues: CASSLGTMDSGEQFF.

The chain employs TRBV6-1 and TRBJ1-5, with D possibly being TRBD1 (5 bases). Per the germline V gene, CDR1 is MNHNS and CDR2 is SASEGT. Between the trimmed V and J ends, which lost 4 bases and 7 bases, there was a span of 14 bases. The CDR3 spans 14 residues. This CDR3 is CASSVGVGGQPQHF. CDR3 in DNA: TGTGCCAGCAGTGTCGGCGTCGGGGGACAGCCCCAGCATTTT.

This clone turned up a few times. The J gene is TRBJ1-5, the V gene TRBV6-1; 7 bases fit TRBD1. Germline CDR1 MNHNS, CDR2 SASEGT. Trimming took 10 bases from V and 7 from J; bases not matched to a gene: 13. This CDR3 is 14 amino acids long. The CDR3 DNA sequence: TGTGCCATCCGTGAAGGACAGGAGGTACAGCCCCAGCATTTT. Protein product: CAIREGQEVQPQHF.

The rearrangement uses TRBV30 and TRBJ1-2; TRBD1 agrees at 7 bases. V shed 4 bases, J shed 9 bases, and the junction held 11 bases outside the gene matches. This CDR3 is 13 amino acids long. Per the germline V gene, CDR1 is GTSNPN and CDR2 is SVGIG (reference sequence). CDR3 amino acids: CAWKGDSSRRYTF. In DNA, the CDR3 is TGTGCCTGGAAGGGGGACAGCTCTAGGCGCTACACCTTC.

The chain employs TRBV9 and TRBJ1-1, with D maybe TRBD1 (5 bases). Between the trimmed V and J ends, which lost 4 bases and 4 bases, there was a span of 17 bases. Germline CDR1 and CDR2: SGDLS and YYNGEE. CDR3 size: 15 residues. The CDR3 nucleotides read TGTGCCAGCAGCTTATATCAGGGTTCACCCACTGAAGCTTTCTTT. Encoded protein: CASSLYQGSPTEAFF.

This clone has a handful of counts. The chain uses TRBV5-1 and TRBJ2-3; D is undetermined. Trimming took off 0 bases at V and 2 bases at J, with 7 bases between the two ends. The CDR3 length is 14 residues. Germline-derived CDR1 and CDR2 are SGHRS and YFSETQ. This chain's CDR3 is CASSLGHPTDTQYF. The CDR3 DNA reads as TGCGCCAGCAGCTTGGGGCACCCCACAGATACGCAGTATTTT. The entire variable domain, with the rest obtained from reference TRBV5-1 and TRBJ2-3, is as follows: KAGVTQTPRYLIKTRGQQVTLSCSPISGHRSVSWYQQTPGQGLQFLFEYFSETQRNKGNFPGRFSGRQFSNSRSEMNVSTLELGDSALYLCASSLGHPTDTQYFGPGTRLTVL.

This CDR3 reads CAWSGRGVNYGYTF. Here the CDR3 DNA reads TGTGCCTGGAGTGGTCGGGGGGTGAACTATGGCTACACCTTC. The chain employs TRBV30 and TRBJ1-2; D is perhaps TRBD1 (5 bases). Germline V gives CDR1 GTSNPN, CDR2 SVGIG (reference sequence). The V end was cut by 1 base, the J end by 2 bases, with 11 bases between. The CDR3 length is 14 residues.